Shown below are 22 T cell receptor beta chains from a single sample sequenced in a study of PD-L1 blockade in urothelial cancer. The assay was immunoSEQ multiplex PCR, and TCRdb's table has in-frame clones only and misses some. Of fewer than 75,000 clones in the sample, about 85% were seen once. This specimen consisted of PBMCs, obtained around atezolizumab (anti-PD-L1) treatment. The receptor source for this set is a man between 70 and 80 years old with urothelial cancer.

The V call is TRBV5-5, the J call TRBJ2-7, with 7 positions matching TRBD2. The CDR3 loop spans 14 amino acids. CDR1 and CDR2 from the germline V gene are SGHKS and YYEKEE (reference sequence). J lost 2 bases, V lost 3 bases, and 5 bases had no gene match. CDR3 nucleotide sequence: TGTGCCAGCAGCTCACGGGAGGTAGCCTACGAGCAGTACTTC. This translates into CASSSREVAYEQYF.

CDR3 loop: CASSLYTTSGTYNEQFF. DNA of the CDR3: TGTGCCAGCAGTTTATATACGACTAGCGGTACCTACAATGAGCAGTTCTTC. The genes are TRBV27 and TRBJ2-1; 9 bases agree with TRBD2. Losses at the gene ends were 1 base for V and 2 bases for J; bases not matched to a gene: 6. CDR3 length: 17 residues. Germline CDR1 reads MNHEY; CDR2 reads SMNVEV (reference sequence).

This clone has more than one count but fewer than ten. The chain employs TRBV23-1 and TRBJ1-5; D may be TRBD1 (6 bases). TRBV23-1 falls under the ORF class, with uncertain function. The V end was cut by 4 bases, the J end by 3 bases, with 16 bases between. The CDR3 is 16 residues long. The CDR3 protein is CASSPTGGAHNQPQHF. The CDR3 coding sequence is TGCGCCAGCAGTCCCACGGGGGGGGCCCACAATCAGCCCCAGCATTTT.

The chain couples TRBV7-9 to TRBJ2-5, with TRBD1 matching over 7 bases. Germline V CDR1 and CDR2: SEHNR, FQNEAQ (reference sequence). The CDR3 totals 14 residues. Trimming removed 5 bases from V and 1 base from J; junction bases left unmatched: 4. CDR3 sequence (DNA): TGTGCCAGCAGCCCAGGGACAGCCCAAGAGACCCAGTACTTC. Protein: CASSPGTAQETQYF.

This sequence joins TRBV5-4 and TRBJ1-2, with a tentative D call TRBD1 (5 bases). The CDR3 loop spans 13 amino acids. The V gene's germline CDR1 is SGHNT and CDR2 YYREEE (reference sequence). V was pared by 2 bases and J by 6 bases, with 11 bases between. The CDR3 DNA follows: TGTGCCAGCAGCTTAGGGACTGACGATGGCTACACCTTC. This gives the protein CASSLGTDDGYTF.

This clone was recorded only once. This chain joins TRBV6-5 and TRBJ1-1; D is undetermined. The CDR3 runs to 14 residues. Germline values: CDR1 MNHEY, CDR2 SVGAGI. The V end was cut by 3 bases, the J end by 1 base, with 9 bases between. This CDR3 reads CASSYESPNTEAFF. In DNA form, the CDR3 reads TGTGCCAGCAGTTATGAGTCTCCGAACACTGAAGCTTTCTTT.

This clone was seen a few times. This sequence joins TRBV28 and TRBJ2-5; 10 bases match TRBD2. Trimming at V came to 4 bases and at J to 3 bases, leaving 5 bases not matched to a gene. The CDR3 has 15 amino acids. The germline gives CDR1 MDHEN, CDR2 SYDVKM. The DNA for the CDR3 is TGTGCCAGCAGTTCTAGCGGGAGAGTGGAAGAGACCCAGTACTTC. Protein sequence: CASSSSGRVEETQYF.

CDR3 protein: CATKGQGQNTGELFF. CDR3 in DNA: TGTGCCACCAAAGGTCAGGGGCAGAACACCGGGGAGCTGTTTTTT. The chain joins TRBV28 to TRBJ2-2, with TRBD1 as a possible D gene (6 bases). The germline V gene encodes CDR1 MDHEN and CDR2 SYDVKM. The V end lost 10 bases, the J end lost 1 base, and 16 bases lay between the germline ends. The CDR3 consists of 15 residues. The full variable domain, its missing parts supplied by reference TRBV28 and TRBJ2-2, is DVKVTQSSRYLVKRTGEKVFLECVQDMDHENMFWYRQDPGLGLRLIYFSYDVKMKEKGDIPEGYSVSREKKERFSLILESASTNQTSMYLCATKGQGQNTGELFFGEGSRLTVL.

The DNA for the CDR3 is TGCGCCAGCAGTCACGACCCAGGGCTCGAGTACAATGAGCAGTTCTTC. Its protein is CASSHDPGLEYNEQFF. The chain recombines TRBV5-1 with TRBJ2-1, with D possibly being TRBD1 (5 bases). The germline gives CDR1 SGHRS, CDR2 YFSETQ. V shed 5 bases and J shed 4 bases, with 19 bases lying between them. There are 16 residues in the CDR3.

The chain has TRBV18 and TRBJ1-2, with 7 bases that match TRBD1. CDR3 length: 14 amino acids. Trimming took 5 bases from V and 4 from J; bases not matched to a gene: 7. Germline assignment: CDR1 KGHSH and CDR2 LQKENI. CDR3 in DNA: TGTGCCAGCTCAGCGACCCAGGGGGTCTATGGCTACACCTTC. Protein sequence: CASSATQGVYGYTF. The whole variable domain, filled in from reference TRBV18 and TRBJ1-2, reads NAGVMQNPRHLVRRRGQEARLRCSPMKGHSHVYWYRQLPEEGLKFMVYLQKENIIDESGMPKERFSAEFPKEGPSILRIQQVVRGDSAAYFCASSATQGVYGYTFGSGTRLTVV.

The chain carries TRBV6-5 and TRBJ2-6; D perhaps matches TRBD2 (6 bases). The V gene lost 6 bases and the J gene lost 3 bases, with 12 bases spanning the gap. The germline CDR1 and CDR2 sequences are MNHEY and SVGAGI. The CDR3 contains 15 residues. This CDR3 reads CASSPQAGGANVLTF. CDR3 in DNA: TGTGCCAGCAGCCCCCAAGCGGGTGGGGCCAACGTCCTGACTTTC.

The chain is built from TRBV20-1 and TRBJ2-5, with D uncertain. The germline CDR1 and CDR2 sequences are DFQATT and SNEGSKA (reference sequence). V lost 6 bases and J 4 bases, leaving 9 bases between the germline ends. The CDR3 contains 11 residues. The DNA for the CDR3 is TGCAGTGCCCAACTCCTAGAGACCCAGTACTTC. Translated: CSAQLLETQYF.

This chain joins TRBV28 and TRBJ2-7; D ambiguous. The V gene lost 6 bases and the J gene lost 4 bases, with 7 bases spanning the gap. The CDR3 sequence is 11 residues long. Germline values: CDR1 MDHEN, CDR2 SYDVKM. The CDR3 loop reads CASSIRYEQYF. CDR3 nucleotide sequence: TGTGCCAGCAGCATCAGATACGAGCAGTACTTC.

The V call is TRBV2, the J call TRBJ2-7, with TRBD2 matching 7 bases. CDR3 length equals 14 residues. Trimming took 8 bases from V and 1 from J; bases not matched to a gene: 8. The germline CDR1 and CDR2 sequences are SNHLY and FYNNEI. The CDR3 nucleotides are TGTGCCAGCCGCCGGGGACTACCGTCCTACGAGCAGTACTTC. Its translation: CASRRGLPSYEQYF.

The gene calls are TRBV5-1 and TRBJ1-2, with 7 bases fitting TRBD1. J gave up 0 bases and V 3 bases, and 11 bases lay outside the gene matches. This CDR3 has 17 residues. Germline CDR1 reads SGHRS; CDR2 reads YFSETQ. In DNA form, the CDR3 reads TGCGCCAGCAGCTCCGGGACAGCCGGAATTTCTAACTATGGCTACACCTTC. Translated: CASSSGTAGISNYGYTF.

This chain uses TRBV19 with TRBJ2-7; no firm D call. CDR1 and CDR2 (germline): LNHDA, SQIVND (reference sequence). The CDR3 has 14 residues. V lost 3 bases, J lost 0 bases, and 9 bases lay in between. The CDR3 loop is CASSIARSSYEQYF. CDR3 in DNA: TGTGCCAGTAGTATTGCGAGGTCCTCCTACGAGCAGTACTTC.

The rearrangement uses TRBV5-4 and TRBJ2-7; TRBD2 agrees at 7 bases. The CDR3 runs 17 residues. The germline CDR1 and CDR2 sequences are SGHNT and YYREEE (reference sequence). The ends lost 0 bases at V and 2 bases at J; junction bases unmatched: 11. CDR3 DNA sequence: TGTGCCAGCAGCTTGGGAGGCGGGGGAGTAATGGCCTACGAGCAGTACTTC. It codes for CASSLGGGGVMAYEQYF.

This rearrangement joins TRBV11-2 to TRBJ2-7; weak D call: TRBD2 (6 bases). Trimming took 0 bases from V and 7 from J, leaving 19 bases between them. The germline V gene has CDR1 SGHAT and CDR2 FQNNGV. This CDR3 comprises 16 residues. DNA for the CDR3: TGTGCCAGCAGCTTAGATGGTGCGGGGTCGCAGAGAGAGCAGTACTTC. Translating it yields CASSLDGAGSQREQYF.

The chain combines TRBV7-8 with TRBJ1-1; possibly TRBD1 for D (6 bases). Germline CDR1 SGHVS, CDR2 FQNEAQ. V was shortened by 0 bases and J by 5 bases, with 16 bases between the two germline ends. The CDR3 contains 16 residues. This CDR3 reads CASSLADSRMGTEAFF. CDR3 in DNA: TGTGCCAGCAGCTTAGCGGACAGCAGGATGGGAACTGAAGCTTTCTTT.

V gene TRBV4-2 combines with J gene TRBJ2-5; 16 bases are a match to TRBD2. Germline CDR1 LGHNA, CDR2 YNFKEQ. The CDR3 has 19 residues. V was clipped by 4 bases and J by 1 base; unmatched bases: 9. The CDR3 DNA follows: TGTGCCAGCAGCCTAGACGGGACTAGCGGGAGGGGACGCCAAGAGACCCAGTACTTC. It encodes CASSLDGTSGRGRQETQYF.

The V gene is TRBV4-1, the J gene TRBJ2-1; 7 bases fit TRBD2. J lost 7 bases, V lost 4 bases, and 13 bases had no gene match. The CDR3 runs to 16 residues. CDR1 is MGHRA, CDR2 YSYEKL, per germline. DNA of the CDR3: TGCGCCAGCAGCCTAGGACCGGGGCAGGGAGGGAATGAGCAGTTCTTC. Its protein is CASSLGPGQGGNEQFF.

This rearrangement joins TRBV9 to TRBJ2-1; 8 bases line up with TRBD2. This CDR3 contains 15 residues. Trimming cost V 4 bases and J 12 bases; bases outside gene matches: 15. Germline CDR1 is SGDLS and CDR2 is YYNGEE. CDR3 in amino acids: CASSPSPGGPGGQFF. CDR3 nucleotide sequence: TGTGCCAGCAGCCCCTCCCCGGGAGGGCCCGGGGGGCAGTTCTTC.